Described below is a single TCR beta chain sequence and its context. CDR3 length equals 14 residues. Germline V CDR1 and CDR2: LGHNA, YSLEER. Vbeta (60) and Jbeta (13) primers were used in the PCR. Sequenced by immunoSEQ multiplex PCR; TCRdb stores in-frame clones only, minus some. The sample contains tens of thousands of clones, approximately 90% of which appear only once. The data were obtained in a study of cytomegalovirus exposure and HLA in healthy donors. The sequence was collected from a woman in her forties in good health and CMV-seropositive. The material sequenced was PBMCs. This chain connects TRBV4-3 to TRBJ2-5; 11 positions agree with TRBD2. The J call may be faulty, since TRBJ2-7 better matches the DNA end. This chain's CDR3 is CASSQLAGGYEQYF. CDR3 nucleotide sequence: TGCGCCAGCAGCCAATTAGCGGGGGGGTACGAGCAGTACTTC.